This T cell receptor beta chain emerged from a study of response to subunit inactivated influenza vaccine. Whole-study results and caveats: Researchers suggested that each seasonal influenza vaccination recruits few new T cells.

The germline gives CDR1 SGHTA, CDR2 FQGNSA. V gave up 0 bases and J gave up 4 bases, with 4 bases separating them. The CDR3 spans 13 residues. This clonotype appeared many times. Its antigen is undetermined. TCRdb used MiXCR to reprocess the RT-PCR reads, holding one entry per CDR3 protein. The top ten clones hold 13% of a sample with more than 450,000 distinct CDR3 sequences, under 9% of them seen once. The V call is TRBV7-2, the J call TRBJ2-1; D not certain. This TCR was recovered from a man aged 50-75 years who received an inactivated influenza vaccine. The sample here was PBMCs from blood, taken around 25 months after vaccination. This CDR3 is CASSLAQYNEQFF. In DNA form, the CDR3 reads TGTGCCAGCAGCTTAGCCCAGTACAATGAGCAGTTCTTC.